This T cell receptor beta chain was captured by sequencing in a study of T cell responses to AZD1222 COVID-19 vaccine. Broader study findings: The breadth and depth of Spike-specific TCRs increased once two AZD1222 doses had been given.

About this clone itself: No antigen is known for it.

Per germline, CDR1 SGHAT and CDR2 FQNNGV. This CDR3 has 16 residues. J lost 2 bases, V lost 5 bases, and 11 bases had no gene match. Some clones are missing from TCRdb's copy, which holds only in-frame ones; the method was immunoSEQ multiplex PCR. The sample lists fewer than 45,000 clones; roughly 89% were seen once. The starting material was peripheral blood, obtained on day 0 of AZD1222 vaccination. This TCR derives from an adult in good health. The rearrangement links TRBV11-2 to TRBJ2-7; TRBD1 matches at 8 bases. In DNA form, the CDR3 reads TGTGCCAGCAGCCCGATTCCGGGGACAGGACCCTACGAGCAGTACTTC. Translation: CASSPIPGTGPYEQYF.